Included here is one TCR beta chain sequence, with context. This sample was included in a study of T cells after somatic rescue of genetic block. The table came from immunoSEQ multiplex PCR; TCRdb's copy has only in-frame clones and leaves some out. The sample shows around 70,000 clones, 85% to 95% of them seen only once. Per the germline V gene, CDR1 is SEHNR and CDR2 is FQNEAQ (reference sequence). V was cut by 3 bases and J by 5 bases, with 14 bases left in between. The CDR3 is made up of 15 amino acids. The material sequenced was peripheral blood mononuclear cells (PBMCs). This clonotype was sampled from a man aged 40-50 years. V usage is TRBV7-9 and J usage is TRBJ2-1; D tentatively reads TRBD1 or TRBD2 (5 bases each). CDR3 protein: CASSLRDALNNEQFF. The CDR3 DNA reads TGTGCCAGCAGCTTGAGGGACGCATTAAACAATGAGCAGTTCTTC. Using reference TRBV7-9 and TRBJ2-1 for the parts outside the CDR3, the full variable domain is DTGVSQNPRHKITKRGQNVTFRCDPISEHNRLYWYRQTLGQGPEFLTYFQNEAQLEKSRLLSDRFSAERPKGSFSTLEIQRTEQGDSAMYLCASSLRDALNNEQFFGPGTRLTVL.